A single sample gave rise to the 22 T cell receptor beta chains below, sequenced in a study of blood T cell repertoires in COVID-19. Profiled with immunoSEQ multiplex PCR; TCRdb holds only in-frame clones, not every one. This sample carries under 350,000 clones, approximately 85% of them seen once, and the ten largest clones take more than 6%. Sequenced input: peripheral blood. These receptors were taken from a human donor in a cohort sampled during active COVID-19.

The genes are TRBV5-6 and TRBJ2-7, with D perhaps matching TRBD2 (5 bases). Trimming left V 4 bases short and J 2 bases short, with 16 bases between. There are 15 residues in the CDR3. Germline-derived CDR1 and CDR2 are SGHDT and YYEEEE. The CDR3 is CASSRGRVMAYEQYF. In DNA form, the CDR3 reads TGTGCCAGCAGCCGAGGGCGGGTAATGGCCTACGAGCAGTACTTC.

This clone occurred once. CDR3 DNA sequence: TGTGCCAGCAGCCGTTCGTGGACAGGGGATGAAAAACTGTTTTTT. The encoded protein is CASSRSWTGDEKLFF. This sequence joins TRBV7-9 and TRBJ1-4; 9 bases match TRBD1. The CDR3 sequence is 15 residues long. Germline V gene lookup returns CDR1 SEHNR and CDR2 FQNEAQ (reference sequence). After removal of 5 bases from V and 6 bases from J, the junction contained 7 bases not matched to a gene.

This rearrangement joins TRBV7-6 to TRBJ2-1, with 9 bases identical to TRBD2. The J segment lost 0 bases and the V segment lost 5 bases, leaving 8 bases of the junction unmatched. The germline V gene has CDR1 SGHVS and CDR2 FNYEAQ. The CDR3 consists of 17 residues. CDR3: CASSPSGGSSSYNEQFF. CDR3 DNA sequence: TGTGCCAGCAGCCCGAGCGGGGGGTCGAGCTCCTACAATGAGCAGTTCTTC.

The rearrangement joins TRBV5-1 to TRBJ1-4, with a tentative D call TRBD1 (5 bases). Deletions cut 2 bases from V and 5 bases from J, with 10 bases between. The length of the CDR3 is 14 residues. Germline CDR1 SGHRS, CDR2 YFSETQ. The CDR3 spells CASSFGGINEKLFF. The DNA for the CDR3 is TGCGCCAGCAGCTTCGGGGGGATCAATGAAAAACTGTTTTTT. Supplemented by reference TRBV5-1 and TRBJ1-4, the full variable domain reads KAGVTQTPRYLIKTRGQQVTLSCSPISGHRSVSWYQQTPGQGLQFLFEYFSETQRNKGNFPGRFSGRQFSNSRSEMNVSTLELGDSALYLCASSFGGINEKLFFGSGTQLSVL.

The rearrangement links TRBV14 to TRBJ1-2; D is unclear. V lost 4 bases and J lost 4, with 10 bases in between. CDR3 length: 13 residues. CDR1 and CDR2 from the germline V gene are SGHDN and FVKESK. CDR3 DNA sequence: TGTGCCAGCAGCCCCCGACAAAGCTATGGCTACACCTTC. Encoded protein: CASSPRQSYGYTF.

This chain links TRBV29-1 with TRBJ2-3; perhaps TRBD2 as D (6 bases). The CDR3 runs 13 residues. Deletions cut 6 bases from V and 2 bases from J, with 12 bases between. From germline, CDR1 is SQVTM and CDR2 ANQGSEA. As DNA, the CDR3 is TGCAGCGTGGCGGGGAGCCCCACAGATACGCAGTATTTT. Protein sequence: CSVAGSPTDTQYF.

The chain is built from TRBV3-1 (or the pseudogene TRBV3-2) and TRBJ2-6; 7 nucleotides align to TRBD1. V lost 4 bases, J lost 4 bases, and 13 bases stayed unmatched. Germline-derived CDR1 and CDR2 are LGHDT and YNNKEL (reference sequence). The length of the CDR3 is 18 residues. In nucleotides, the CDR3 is TGTGCCAGCAGCCCCGAGAGAGGGGGCGCCCCGGGGGCCAACGTCCTGACTTTC. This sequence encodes CASSPERGGAPGANVLTF.

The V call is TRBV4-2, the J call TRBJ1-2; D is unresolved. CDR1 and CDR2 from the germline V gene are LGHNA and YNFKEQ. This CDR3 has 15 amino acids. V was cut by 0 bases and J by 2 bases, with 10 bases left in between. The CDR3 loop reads CASSQDKAVNYGYTF. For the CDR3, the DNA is TGTGCCAGCAGCCAAGATAAAGCCGTGAACTATGGCTACACCTTC.

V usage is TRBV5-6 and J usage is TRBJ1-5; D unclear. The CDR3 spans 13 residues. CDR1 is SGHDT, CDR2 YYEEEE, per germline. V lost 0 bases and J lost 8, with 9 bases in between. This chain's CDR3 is CASSLAVGEPQHF. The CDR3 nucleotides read TGTGCCAGCAGCTTGGCAGTCGGGGAGCCCCAGCATTTT.

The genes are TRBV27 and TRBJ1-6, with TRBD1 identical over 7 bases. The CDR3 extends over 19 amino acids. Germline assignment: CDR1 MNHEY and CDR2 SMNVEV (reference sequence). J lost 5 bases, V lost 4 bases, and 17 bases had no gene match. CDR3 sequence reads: CASSWGRRGGTENNSPLHF. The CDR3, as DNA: TGTGCCAGCAGTTGGGGGCGCCGGGGGGGGACAGAGAATAATTCACCCCTCCACTTT.

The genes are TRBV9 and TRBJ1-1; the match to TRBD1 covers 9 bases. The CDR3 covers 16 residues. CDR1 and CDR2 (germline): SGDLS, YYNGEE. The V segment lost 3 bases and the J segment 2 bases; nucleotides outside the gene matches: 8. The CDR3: CASSAHRDRVNTEAFF. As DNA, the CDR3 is TGTGCCAGCAGCGCCCATAGGGACAGGGTTAACACTGAAGCTTTCTTT.

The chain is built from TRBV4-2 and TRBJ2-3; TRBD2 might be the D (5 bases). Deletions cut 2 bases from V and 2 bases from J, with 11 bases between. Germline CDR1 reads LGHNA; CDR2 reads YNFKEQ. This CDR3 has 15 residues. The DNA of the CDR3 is TGTGCCAGCAGCCAATCTAAAGCGGACACAGATACGCAGTATTTT. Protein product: CASSQSKADTDTQYF.

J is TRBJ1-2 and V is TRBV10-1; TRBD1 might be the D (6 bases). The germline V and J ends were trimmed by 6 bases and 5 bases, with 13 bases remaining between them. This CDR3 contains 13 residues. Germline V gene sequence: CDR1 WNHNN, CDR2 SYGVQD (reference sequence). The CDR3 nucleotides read TGCGCCAGCAGCCCCGCAGGGGTTTATGGCTACACCTTC. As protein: CASSPAGVYGYTF.

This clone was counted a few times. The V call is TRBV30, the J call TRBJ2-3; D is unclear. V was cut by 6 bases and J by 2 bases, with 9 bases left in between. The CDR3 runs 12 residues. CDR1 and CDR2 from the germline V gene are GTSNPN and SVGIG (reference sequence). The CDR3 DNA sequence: TGTGCCTGCCAGTATTCCACAGATACGCAGTATTTT. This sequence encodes CACQYSTDTQYF.

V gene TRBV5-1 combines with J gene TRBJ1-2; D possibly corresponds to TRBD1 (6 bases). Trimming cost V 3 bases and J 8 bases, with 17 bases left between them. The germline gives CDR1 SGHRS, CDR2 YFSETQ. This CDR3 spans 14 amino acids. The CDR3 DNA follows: TGCGCCAGCAGCTACGGGGACACCGGAGACGGCTACACCTTC. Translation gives CASSYGDTGDGYTF.

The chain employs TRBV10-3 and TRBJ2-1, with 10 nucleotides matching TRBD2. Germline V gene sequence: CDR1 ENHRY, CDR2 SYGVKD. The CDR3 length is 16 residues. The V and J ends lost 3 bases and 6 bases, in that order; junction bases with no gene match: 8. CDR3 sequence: CAISDLALAGVNEQFF. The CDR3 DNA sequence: TGTGCCATCAGTGATTTAGCTCTAGCGGGAGTCAATGAGCAGTTCTTC.

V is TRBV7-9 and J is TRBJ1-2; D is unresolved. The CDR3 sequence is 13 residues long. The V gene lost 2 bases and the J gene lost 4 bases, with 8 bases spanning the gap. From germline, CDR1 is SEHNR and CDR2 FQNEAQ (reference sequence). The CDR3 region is CASSLRERYGYTF. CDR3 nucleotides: TGTGCCAGCAGCTTAAGGGAGCGCTATGGCTACACCTTC.

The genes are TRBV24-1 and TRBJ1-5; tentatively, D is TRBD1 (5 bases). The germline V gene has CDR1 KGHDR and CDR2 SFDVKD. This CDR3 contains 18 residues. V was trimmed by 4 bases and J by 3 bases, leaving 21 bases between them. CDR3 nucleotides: TGTGCCACCAGTGACACCCTGGGGGGTGGGGATCCCAATCAGCCCCAGCATTTT. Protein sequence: CATSDTLGGGDPNQPQHF.

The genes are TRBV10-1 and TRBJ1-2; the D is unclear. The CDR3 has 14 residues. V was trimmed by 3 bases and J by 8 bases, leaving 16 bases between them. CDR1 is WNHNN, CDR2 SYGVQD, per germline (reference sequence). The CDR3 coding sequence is TGCGCCAGCAGTGACCAAGACTCGGCCGACGGCTACACCTTC. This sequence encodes CASSDQDSADGYTF.

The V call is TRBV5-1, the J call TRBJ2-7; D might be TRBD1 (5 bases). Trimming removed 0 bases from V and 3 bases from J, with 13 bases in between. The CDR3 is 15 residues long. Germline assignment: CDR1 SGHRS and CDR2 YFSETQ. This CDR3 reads CASSLDRTPDYEQYF. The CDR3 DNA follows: TGCGCCAGCAGCTTGGACAGGACCCCCGACTACGAGCAGTACTTC.

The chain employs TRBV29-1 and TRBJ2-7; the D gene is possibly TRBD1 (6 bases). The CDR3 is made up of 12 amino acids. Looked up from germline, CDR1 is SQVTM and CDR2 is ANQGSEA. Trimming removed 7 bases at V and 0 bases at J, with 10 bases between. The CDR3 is CSAGQSSYEQYF. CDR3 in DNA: TGCAGCGCTGGACAGAGCTCCTACGAGCAGTACTTC.

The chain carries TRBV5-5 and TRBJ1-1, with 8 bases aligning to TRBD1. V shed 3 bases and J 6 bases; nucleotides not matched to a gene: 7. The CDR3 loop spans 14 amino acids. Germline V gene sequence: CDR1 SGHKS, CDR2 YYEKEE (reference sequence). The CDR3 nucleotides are TGTGCCAGCAGCTCTGGACAGGGCTACCCTGAAGCTTTCTTT. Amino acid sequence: CASSSGQGYPEAFF. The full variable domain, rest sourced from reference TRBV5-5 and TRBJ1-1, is DAGVTQSPTHLIKTRGQQVTLRCSPISGHKSVSWYQQVLGQGPQFIFQYYEKEERGRGNFPDRFSARQFPNYSSELNVNALLLGDSALYLCASSSGQGYPEAFFGQGTRLTVV.